This T cell receptor (beta chain) was captured by sequencing in a study of regulatory T cells in long-lasting Graves disease. V was pared by 4 bases and J by 5 bases, with 16 bases between. This CDR3 contains 14 residues. The germline V gene encodes CDR1 SGHRS and CDR2 YFSETQ. Time point meaning: newly diagnosed GD, antithyroid drugs for less than 3 months. Extracted RNA from PBMCs served as the source of the TCR library. Construction of the TCR beta libraries employed iRepertoire HTBI primers in conjunction with Arm-PCR of CDR3 regions. TCRdb analysed the multiplex PCR reads with MiXCR anew, one entry per CDR3 protein. The sample includes hundreds of thousands of distinct CDR3 sequences, roughly 15% seen only once; the top ten take about 10%. The same specimen was also included in a second study, on T cells in Graves' hyperthyroidism and ophthalmopathy.

Here the sequenced sample was peripheral blood mononuclear cells (PBMCs), taken at new diagnosis, from a patient treated with antithyroid drugs. The rearrangement joins TRBV5-1 to TRBJ2-7; possible D gene TRBD1, 5 bases. This sequence originates from a woman aged 30 to 39 with Graves disease. The CDR3 DNA sequence: TGCGCCAGCAGCCCCAGGACACATCGAGACGAGCAGTACTTC. Translated: CASSPRTHRDEQYF.